These 28 T cell receptor beta chains share one sample of origin, sequenced in a study of T cells in Graves' hyperthyroidism and ophthalmopathy. RNA transcripts were the template for amplifying TCR beta CDR3 regions. The HTBI set primed first-round TCR CDR3 RT-PCR. MiXCR, run by TCRdb on the multiplex PCR reads, gives a single entry per CDR3 protein. The data hold 300,000 or so distinct CDR3 sequences, with 21% observed a single time. The specimen was blood. The receptor set was obtained from a woman aged 45-59 years with Graves' hyperthyroidism.

This clonotype was counted many times. The chain carries TRBV20-1 and TRBJ1-1, with D maybe TRBD1 (5 bases). Trimming removed 6 bases from V and 0 bases from J, with 23 bases in between. The CDR3 is made up of 17 amino acids. Germline V gene data show CDR1 as DFQATT and CDR2 as SNEGSKA (reference sequence). Here the CDR3 DNA reads TGCAGTGCGCGCAACAGGCGAGGGGTACTTATGAACACTGAAGCTTTCTTT. This gives the protein CSARNRRGVLMNTEAFF.

This clonotype was found many times. This sequence joins TRBV28 and TRBJ2-2; D is possibly TRBD1 or TRBD2 (5 bases each). Germline-derived CDR1 and CDR2 are MDHEN and SYDVKM. This CDR3 spans 15 amino acids. Trimming took 2 bases from V and 4 from J, leaving 11 bases between them. CDR3 sequence (DNA): TGTGCCAGCAGTTTAGCCACAGGAGGCACCGGGGAGCTGTTTTTT. This sequence encodes CASSLATGGTGELFF. The complete variable domain, with remaining parts taken from reference TRBV28 and TRBJ2-2, reads DVKVTQSSRYLVKRTGEKVFLECVQDMDHENMFWYRQDPGLGLRLIYFSYDVKMKEKGDIPEGYSVSREKKERFSLILESASTNQTSMYLCASSLATGGTGELFFGEGSRLTVL.

The chain carries TRBV19 and TRBJ1-2, with 9 bases lining up with TRBD1. CDR1 LNHDA and CDR2 SQIVND come from the germline V gene (reference sequence). The CDR3 is 15 amino acids. J was trimmed by 4 bases and V by 5 bases; bases with no gene match: 8. CDR3 DNA sequence: TGTGCCAGTAGTCCCGGACAGGGGCTCGTCTATGGCTACACCTTC. Its translation is CASSPGQGLVYGYTF.

There are many counts of this clonotype. V is TRBV11-2 and J is TRBJ1-1; D is uncertain. Germline V gene lookup returns CDR1 SGHAT and CDR2 FQNNGV. CDR3 length equals 15 residues. The ends were cut back, 1 base at V and 0 bases at J, with 9 bases in the middle. Here the CDR3 DNA reads TGTGCCAGCAGCTTAGTAGTAGGCATGAACACTGAAGCTTTCTTT. As protein: CASSLVVGMNTEAFF.

The rearrangement links TRBV15 to TRBJ2-5; D not resolved. Germline loops: CDR1 LNHNV, CDR2 YYDKDF (reference sequence). The V and J ends lost 1 base and 7 bases respectively, with 10 bases between them. The CDR3 contains 13 residues. In nucleotides, the CDR3 is TGTGCCACCAGCAGAGGACCCGAAGGGACCCAGTACTTC. Translating it yields CATSRGPEGTQYF. The full variable domain, with the rest looked up from reference TRBV15 and TRBJ2-5, is DAMVIQNPRYQVTQFGKPVTLSCSQTLNHNVMYWYQQKSSQAPKLLFHYYDKDFNNEADTPDNFQSRRPNTSFCFLDIRSPGLGDTAMYLCATSRGPEGTQYFGPGTRLLVL.

The chain has TRBV6-1 and TRBJ2-7; 7 positions match TRBD1. There are 14 residues in the CDR3. V was pared by 4 bases and J by 3 bases, with 6 bases of the junction left unmatched. Germline V lookup: CDR1 MNHNS, CDR2 SASEGT. The DNA for the CDR3 is TGTGCCAGCAGTGGGGGACAGAAGCTCTACGAGCAGTACTTC. Translating gives CASSGGQKLYEQYF.

The chain links TRBV2 to TRBJ2-4, with 7 nucleotides matching TRBD1. The CDR3 has 15 residues. Germline loops: CDR1 SNHLY, CDR2 FYNNEI. V trimming: 6 bases; J trimming: 6 bases; junction bases outside the gene matches: 11. For the CDR3, the DNA is TGTGCCAGCAGAACAGGGGCGCGGGCGAGAAACATTCAGTACTTC. Translated, it gives CASRTGARARNIQYF.

This clonotype was counted between two and nine times. Since a much larger clone is just one base distant, this may be a read error. V usage is TRBV28 and J usage is TRBJ2-3; tentative D call: TRBD1 (6 bases). The CDR3 extends over 13 amino acids. Germline assignment: CDR1 MDHEN and CDR2 SYDVKM. The CDR3 sequence: CASSTTGPDTRYF. The CDR3 DNA reads TGTGCCAGCAGCACGACAGGTCCGGATACGCGGTATTTT.

This clonotype was observed at least ten times. The gene calls are TRBV5-1 and TRBJ2-1; 7 bases match TRBD1. The CDR3 covers 16 residues. The V and J ends lost 4 bases and 4 bases, in that order; junction bases with no gene match: 11. Germline CDR1 is SGHRS and CDR2 is YFSETQ. The CDR3 here is CASSLTTQGTYNEQFF. The CDR3 DNA reads TGCGCCAGCAGCCTTACTACACAGGGGACGTACAATGAGCAGTTCTTC.

V usage is TRBV7-8 and J usage is TRBJ2-7; D not resolved. The CDR3 is 13 amino acids. Germline CDR1 and CDR2: SGHVS and FQNEAQ. Between the trimmed V and J ends, which lost 1 base and 3 bases, there was a span of 7 bases. CDR3 sequence: CASSLVPRYEQYF. The CDR3 region has the DNA TGTGCCAGCAGCTTAGTACCGCGCTACGAGCAGTACTTC.

This sequence joins TRBV4-2 and TRBJ2-7; weak D call: TRBD1 (6 bases). The CDR3 is 15 amino acids. Per the germline V gene, CDR1 is LGHNA and CDR2 is YNFKEQ. The V gene lost 2 bases and the J gene lost 2 bases, with 13 bases spanning the gap. CDR3: CASSQYRTATYEQYF. CDR3 in DNA: TGTGCCAGCAGCCAATACCGGACAGCTACCTACGAGCAGTACTTC.

The chain couples TRBV3-1 to TRBJ2-2; TRBD2 is a possible D gene (5 bases). CDR1 is LGHDT and CDR2 is YNNKEL in the germline V gene (reference sequence). The V gene lost 4 bases and the J gene lost 6 bases, with 18 bases spanning the gap. The CDR3 is 16 amino acids. CDR3 protein: CASSPPGLARPGELFF. The CDR3 DNA reads TGTGCCAGCAGCCCTCCCGGTCTAGCAAGGCCCGGGGAGCTGTTTTTT.

This clonotype was seen many times. The chain recombines TRBV12-3 or TRBV12-4 with TRBJ2-7, with 7 nucleotides matching TRBD1. V shed 8 bases and J 0 bases; nucleotides not matched to a gene: 13. This CDR3 spans 16 amino acids. The CDR3 sequence is CASVSTGSIPSYEQYF. The CDR3 region has the DNA TGTGCCAGCGTTTCGACAGGGTCTATTCCCTCCTACGAGCAGTACTTC.

The chain joins TRBV6-1 to TRBJ2-3, with TRBD2 matching over 13 bases. CDR3 length: 13 amino acids. Trimming removed 9 bases from V and 6 bases from J; junction bases left unmatched: 3. From germline, CDR1 is MNHNS and CDR2 SASEGT. This CDR3 is CASRTSGGDTQYF. The CDR3 DNA follows: TGTGCCAGTCGGACTAGCGGGGGCGATACGCAGTATTTT.

This clonotype was detected many times. The J gene is TRBJ2-7, the V gene TRBV3-1; D may be TRBD2 (6 bases). Trimming removed 4 bases from V and 5 bases from J, with 21 bases in between. The germline CDR1 and CDR2 sequences are LGHDT and YNNKEL (reference sequence). CDR3 size: 16 residues. The CDR3 sequence is CASSPHGTSQPHEQYF. The CDR3, as DNA: TGTGCCAGCAGCCCTCATGGGACTTCCCAACCTCACGAGCAGTACTTC.

There are many counts of this clonotype. The chain couples TRBV5-1 to TRBJ2-7; 9 positions match TRBD2. J gave up 1 base and V 4 bases, and 0 bases lay outside the gene matches. The V gene's germline CDR1 is SGHRS and CDR2 YFSETQ. The CDR3 spans 13 residues. This CDR3 reads CASSTSGSYEQYF. The CDR3 nucleotides are TGCGCCAGCAGCACTAGCGGGTCCTACGAGCAGTACTTC.

This clonotype appeared many times. The J gene is TRBJ2-7, the V gene TRBV28; 8 bases align to TRBD1. Germline V gives CDR1 MDHEN, CDR2 SYDVKM. Trimming removed 4 bases from V and 0 bases from J; junction bases left unmatched: 11. There are 17 residues in the CDR3. The CDR3 loop is CASSSLKDRANSYEQYF. In nucleotides, the CDR3 is TGTGCCAGCAGTTCCCTCAAGGACAGGGCCAACTCCTACGAGCAGTACTTC. Using reference TRBV28 and TRBJ2-7 for the parts outside the CDR3, the full variable domain is DVKVTQSSRYLVKRTGEKVFLECVQDMDHENMFWYRQDPGLGLRLIYFSYDVKMKEKGDIPEGYSVSREKKERFSLILESASTNQTSMYLCASSSLKDRANSYEQYFGPGTRLTVT.

The chain recombines TRBV7-3 with TRBJ2-3; D is unclear. In germline, CDR1 is SGHTA, CDR2 FQGTGA. Trimming removed 4 bases at V and 4 bases at J, with 6 bases between. CDR3 size: 12 residues. DNA for the CDR3: TGTGCCAGCAGCTCCGGTTCAGATACGCAGTATTTT. As protein: CASSSGSDTQYF.

This chain uses TRBV6-1 with TRBJ2-6, with D possibly TRBD2 on 5 matching bases. The V gene's germline CDR1 is MNHNS and CDR2 SASEGT. The CDR3 is 18 residues long. Trimming removed 4 bases at V and 0 bases at J, with 16 bases between. In DNA, the CDR3 is TGTGCCAGCAGTGGACGGGGATTCTCCCTCTCTGGGGCCAACGTCCTGACTTTC. Residues: CASSGRGFSLSGANVLTF.

This clonotype was observed at least ten times. The gene calls are TRBV11-3 and TRBJ2-1; 9 nucleotides agree with TRBD2. The germline gives CDR1 SGHNT, CDR2 YENEEA. The V gene end was trimmed by 1 base and the J gene end by 2 bases; junction bases not matched to a gene: 6. The CDR3 consists of 17 residues. CDR3 bases: TGTGCCAGCAGCTTAGGGGTAGCGGGAGAGCCCTACAATGAGCAGTTCTTC. Translating gives CASSLGVAGEPYNEQFF.

This chain uses TRBV2 with TRBJ2-7; TRBD1 or TRBD2 may be the D gene (6 bases each). V shed 6 bases and J shed 4 bases, with 16 bases lying between them. The germline CDR1 and CDR2 sequences are SNHLY and FYNNEI. The CDR3 consists of 14 residues. The CDR3 loop reads CASSRDMGLYEQYF. In DNA form, the CDR3 reads TGTGCCAGCAGCCGGGACATGGGACTGTACGAGCAGTACTTC.

V gene TRBV20-1 combines with J gene TRBJ2-7; 7 bases match TRBD2. Trimming cost V 4 bases and J 4 bases; bases outside gene matches: 10. Germline CDR1 reads DFQATT; CDR2 reads SNEGSKA (reference sequence). This CDR3 comprises 14 residues. The CDR3 spells CSATRLAEIYEQYF. The CDR3, as DNA: TGCAGTGCTACCAGGCTAGCGGAAATTTACGAGCAGTACTTC.

The rearrangement uses TRBV28 and TRBJ2-5; TRBD2 might be the D (6 bases). The CDR3 extends over 16 amino acids. V lost 2 bases and J lost 2, with 15 bases in between. Germline-derived CDR1 and CDR2 are MDHEN and SYDVKM. CDR3 amino acids: CASSLGRWGEQETQYF. For the CDR3, the DNA is TGTGCCAGCAGTTTAGGAAGGTGGGGGGAACAAGAGACCCAGTACTTC.

This clonotype was seen more than once but under ten times. The chain recombines TRBV6-1 with TRBJ1-2; D gene ambiguous. In germline, CDR1 is MNHNS, CDR2 SASEGT. This CDR3 region has 12 residues. V lost 8 bases, J lost 0 bases, and 7 bases lay in between. CDR3: CASGNTNYGYTF. In DNA, the CDR3 is TGTGCCAGCGGCAATACTAACTATGGCTACACCTTC.

A few counts support this clonotype. The rearrangement uses TRBV9 and TRBJ2-3; D perhaps matches TRBD2 (6 bases). The CDR3 length is 15 residues. V dropped 4 bases and J dropped 0 bases, with 12 bases sitting between them. Germline lookup yields CDR1 SGDLS and CDR2 YYNGEE. The CDR3 DNA is TGTGCCAGCAGCTCGACTAGATATAGCACAGATACGCAGTATTTT. Encoded protein: CASSSTRYSTDTQYF. Together with reference TRBV9 and TRBJ2-3, the CDR3 gives the full variable domain: DSGVTQTPKHLITATGQRVTLRCSPRSGDLSVYWYQQSLDQGLQFLIQYYNGEERAKGNILERFSAQQFPDLHSELNLSSLELGDSALYFCASSSTRYSTDTQYFGPGTRLTVL.

This clonotype was found many times. The rearrangement uses TRBV20-1 and TRBJ2-1; 8 bases agree with TRBD2. This CDR3 comprises 16 residues. Germline V lookup: CDR1 DFQATT, CDR2 SNEGSKA (reference sequence). Germline trimming cut 1 base from V and 1 base from J; bases unmatched to any gene: 6. CDR3 amino acids: CSARAALAGSYNEQFF. CDR3 in DNA: TGCAGTGCTAGAGCGGCCCTAGCGGGTTCCTACAATGAGCAGTTCTTC.

In regard to this clonotype: A read error may be the cause here, since a much bigger clone is one base away. Because it lacks the conserved phenylalanine or tryptophan at the end, this CDR3 is likely a read error. V is TRBV28 and J is TRBJ2-7, with D possibly TRBD2 on 6 matching bases. V was cut by 2 bases and J by 2 bases, with 13 bases left in between. CDR1 and CDR2 from the germline V gene are MDHEN and SYDVKM. There are 15 residues in the CDR3. CDR3 sequence (DNA): TGTGCCAGCAGTTTAGCACGGCGCGGGACCTACGAGCAGTACTCC. It codes for CASSLARRGTYEQYS.

This clonotype was counted many times. The chain uses TRBV30 and TRBJ1-6; 7 positions match TRBD1. The junction had 10 bases not matched to a gene; V was cut back by 4 bases and J by 7 bases. The CDR3 consists of 15 residues. Germline CDR1 and CDR2: GTSNPN and SVGIG (reference sequence). CDR3 DNA sequence: TGTGCCTGGAAAGGAATATCAGGGGGAAATTCACCCCTCCACTTT. Encoded protein: CAWKGISGGNSPLHF.